This T cell receptor (beta chain) was sequenced in a study of cytomegalovirus exposure and HLA in healthy donors. PCR primers comprised 60 Vbeta and 13 Jbeta primers. Sequencing used immunoSEQ multiplex PCR; TCRdb keeps in-frame clones, though not all of them. The table records some 180,000 clones, over 65% of them present only once. This clone was seen more than once but under ten times. Trimming at V came to 2 bases and at J to 11 bases, leaving 12 bases not matched to a gene. The germline V gene has CDR1 SGHDT and CDR2 YYEEEE. This CDR3 spans 14 amino acids. The sequencing sample was made of PBMCs. The source of this sequence is a young man in good health and CMV-seronegative. V is TRBV5-6 and J is TRBJ1-1, with 7 positions matching TRBD1. CDR3 DNA: TGTGCCAGCAGCTTTCGACAGGGCCGGCCAGTGGCTTTCTTT. Its protein is CASSFRQGRPVAFF.